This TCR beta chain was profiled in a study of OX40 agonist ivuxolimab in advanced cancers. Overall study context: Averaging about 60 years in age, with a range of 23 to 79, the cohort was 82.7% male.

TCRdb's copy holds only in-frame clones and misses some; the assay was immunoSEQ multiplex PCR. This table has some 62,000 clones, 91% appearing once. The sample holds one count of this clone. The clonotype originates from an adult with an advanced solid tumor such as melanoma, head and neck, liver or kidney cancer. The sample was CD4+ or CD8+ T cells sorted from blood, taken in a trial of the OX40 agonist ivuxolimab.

Here the CDR3 DNA reads TGTGCCACCAGCCGTGGGGGGGTCATAGGGAGAACAGATACGCAGTATTTT. As protein: CATSRGGVIGRTDTQYF. The chain joins TRBV15 to TRBJ2-3, with 7 bases fitting TRBD2. From germline, CDR1 is LNHNV and CDR2 YYDKDF (reference sequence). Trimming at V came to 5 bases and at J to 3 bases, leaving 14 bases not matched to a gene. The CDR3 consists of 17 residues. Drawing the rest from reference TRBV15 and TRBJ2-3, the complete variable domain is DAMVIQNPRYQVTQFGKPVTLSCSQTLNHNVMYWYQQKSSQAPKLLFHYYDKDFNNEADTPDNFQSRRPNTSFCFLDIRSPGLGDTAMYLCATSRGGVIGRTDTQYFGPGTRLTVL.